The entry below describes one T cell receptor beta chain. The antigen this receptor binds is unknown. Within one base of it there is no much larger clone, and no base qualities were kept. This sample is part of a study of early T cells in non-severe SARS-CoV-2 infection (dated by TCRdb to the early 2020s). Turning to the overall study: Because TCR sequencing relied on bulk RNA taken from unsorted whole blood, pairing of alpha and beta chains was not possible. Results and caveats for the whole study, not just this receptor: VDJdb matching was skewed toward anti-spike CD8 responses and likely underestimated virus-specific expansions by missing private and CD4 specificities.

Set within a cohort of healthcare workers in London, UK, this nested case-control study involved weekly PCR testing of nasopharyngeal swabs along with blood sampling. Healthcare workers were enrolled in the week of the UK lockdown, from 23 to 31 March 2020, and were followed every week for up to roughly 15 weeks. Library preparation was by 5' RACE. TCRdb records NextSeq 500 as the sequencer. To correct for sequencing error and PCR bias, the TCR library protocol tagged individual cDNA molecules with unique molecular identifiers. Both TCR alpha and beta chains were sequenced, and tight co-correlation was observed between alpha and beta sequence abundances in each sample. In the source study's methods: V gene, J gene and CDR3 annotation of TCR sequences was performed with Decombinator V4. TCRs were defined as expanded if a significant change between any two time points was detected under a Poisson model with p below 0.0001. TCR abundances were normalised to the total number of TCRs sequenced per sample and expressed as counts per million. TRAV1-2 paired with TRAJ12, TRAJ20 or TRAJ33 defined MAIT TCRs, while TRAV10 paired with TRAJ18 defined iNKT TCRs. VDJdb, accessed on 1 November 2021, was searched for TCRs annotated for CMV, EBV and SARS-CoV-2, and TCRs annotated for more than one antigen were excluded. TCRdb took the public reads, trimmed them with fastp at Q25, ran MiXCR for clone calling and kept in-frame beta chains. Each entry merges the rows of one CDR3 protein and shows their most common DNA and genes. Clone size and V and J calls follow TCRdb, not the original study. This sample gives fewer than 65,000 distinct CDR3 sequences in total; around 8.5% of them show up just once. Less than 25% of the sample is in the top ten clones.

Counted from cysteine to phenylalanine, this CDR3 has 16 amino acids. Here the CDR3 DNA is all that survives: 48 bases in frame from base 1. Via the germline V gene (reference sequence), CDR1 is DFQATT and CDR2 SNEGSKA. V has 5 bases trimmed and J has 2 bases trimmed; junction bases matching no gene number 7. This TCR was sampled from an adult who was a healthcare worker with PCR-confirmed SARS-CoV-2 infection or an uninfected control (not recorded which). Source material: whole blood. This receptor chain uses TRBV20-1 and TRBJ2-3, with TRBD2 identical over 13 junction bases. Here is the DNA: TGCAGTGCTGGAAAGACTAGCGGGGGGATCACAGATACGCAGTATTTT. This gives the protein CSAGKTSGGITDTQYF.